Listed here are 12 T cell receptor beta chains from one sample, sequenced in a study of shared clonotypes between healthy human individuals. Profiled with immunoSEQ multiplex PCR; TCRdb holds only in-frame clones, not every one. Here the sample spans 600,000 to 750,000 clones, less than 95% being singletons. Sequenced material: memory CD8+ T cells from PBMCs. The subset here: CD45RO+ cells pooled with CCR7-negative TemRA cells. The receptors here all came from a man aged 18-30 years in good health. Some clones in this sample may be carry-over from other donors' samples.

The gene calls are TRBV2 and TRBJ1-1; no clear D. The CDR3 has 13 residues. The germline V and J ends were trimmed by 3 bases and 1 base, with 6 bases remaining between them. Looked up from germline, CDR1 is SNHLY and CDR2 is FYNNEI. CDR3 bases: TGTGCCAGCAGTGATGCCCCGAACACTGAAGCTTTCTTT. As protein: CASSDAPNTEAFF.

Concerning this clone: Other DNA sequences within the sample encode an identical CDR3. This chain joins TRBV7-9 and TRBJ1-5; D is undetermined. Germline loops: CDR1 SEHNR, CDR2 FQNEAQ (reference sequence). V was pared by 1 base and J by 0 bases, with 4 bases between. The CDR3 is 14 residues long. CDR3 region: CASSLVSSNQPQHF. The CDR3 nucleotides read TGTGCCAGCAGCTTAGTAAGTAGCAATCAGCCCCAGCATTTT.

The CDR3 nucleotides read TGTGCCAGCAGCCGGGACCTAGCTAACTATGGCTACACCTTC. Amino acids: CASSRDLANYGYTF. This chain uses TRBV7-9 with TRBJ1-2, with D perhaps matching TRBD1 (5 bases). Trimming took off 5 bases at V and 0 bases at J, with 10 bases between the two ends. Germline V gives CDR1 SEHNR, CDR2 FQNEAQ (reference sequence). This CDR3 spans 14 amino acids.

The chain combines TRBV27 with TRBJ2-3, with a tentative D call TRBD2 (5 bases). Trimming took 3 bases from V and 2 from J, leaving 15 bases between them. CDR3 length: 16 residues. CDR1 MNHEY and CDR2 SMNVEV come from the germline V gene (reference sequence). CDR3: CASSFLSGDFTDTQYF. CDR3 bases: TGTGCCAGCAGTTTCTTGAGCGGAGACTTCACAGATACGCAGTATTTT.

The chain carries TRBV4-3 and TRBJ1-2, with no clear D. CDR3 length equals 16 residues. In germline, CDR1 is LGHNA, CDR2 YSLEER. V was cut by 4 bases and J by 3 bases, with 18 bases left in between. The CDR3 bases are TGCGCCAGCAGCCCGGGTCAGAGGTCATCCCACTATGGCTACACCTTC. Translation gives CASSPGQRSSHYGYTF.

Worth noting for this clone: The identical CDR3 is also encoded by other nucleotide sequences in the sample. This chain connects TRBV9 to TRBJ2-1; maybe TRBD1 (5 bases). V was cut by 0 bases and J by 5 bases, with 9 bases left in between. CDR1 and CDR2 (germline): SGDLS, YYNGEE. This CDR3 spans 14 amino acids. The CDR3 loop is CASSVGGFDNEQFF. As DNA, the CDR3 is TGTGCCAGCAGCGTAGGGGGCTTCGACAATGAGCAGTTCTTC.

The J gene is TRBJ1-2, the V gene TRBV2; D ambiguous. Trimming shortened V by 8 bases and J by 12 bases, and 7 bases separated the two germline ends. There are 8 residues in the CDR3. CDR1 and CDR2 (germline): SNHLY, FYNNEI. The CDR3 DNA sequence: TGTGCCAGCGTTGGGGACACCTTC. As protein: CASVGDTF.

V is TRBV12-1 and J is TRBJ1-3; the table's TRBD1 call for D was not verified on the DNA. TRBV12-1 is annotated as a pseudogene. The CDR3 length is 19 residues. CDR3 protein: CASSFGLAGQGPSGNTIYF. Written as DNA, the CDR3 is TGTGCCAGCAGCTTTGGGTTAGCGGGACAGGGACCCTCTGGAAACACCATATATTTT.

This chain uses TRBV28 with TRBJ2-6; D is unresolved. Trimming cost V 3 bases and J 4 bases, with 10 bases left between them. The CDR3 has 15 amino acids. Germline CDR1 is MDHEN and CDR2 is SYDVKM. CDR3 residues: CASSFQHLGANVLTF. CDR3 coding DNA: TGTGCCAGCAGTTTCCAGCACTTAGGGGCCAACGTCCTGACTTTC. Drawing the rest from reference TRBV28 and TRBJ2-6, the complete variable domain is DVKVTQSSRYLVKRTGEKVFLECVQDMDHENMFWYRQDPGLGLRLIYFSYDVKMKEKGDIPEGYSVSREKKERFSLILESASTNQTSMYLCASSFQHLGANVLTFGAGSRLTVL.

This chain links TRBV7-8 with TRBJ1-2; 8 bases are shared with TRBD1. CDR1 is SGHVS and CDR2 is FQNEAQ in the germline V gene. V gave up 4 bases and J gave up 4 bases; unmatched junction bases: 5. The CDR3 covers 14 residues. Here the CDR3 DNA reads TGTGCCAGCAGCTCTCTTGACAGGGGCTATGGCTACACCTTC. Protein: CASSSLDRGYGYTF. The whole variable domain, remainder taken from reference TRBV7-8 and TRBJ1-2, is GAGVSQSPRYKVAKRGQDVALRCDPISGHVSLFWYQQALGQGPEFLTYFQNEAQLDKSGLPSDRFFAERPEGSVSTLKIQRTQQEDSAVYLCASSSLDRGYGYTFGSGTRLTVV.

In regard to this clone: The same CDR3 arises from other DNA sequences in this sample as well. The genes are TRBV28 and TRBJ2-1; 7 nucleotides align to TRBD2. This CDR3 is built from 15 residues. Trimming took 3 bases from V and 4 from J; bases not matched to a gene: 6. The germline V gene encodes CDR1 MDHEN and CDR2 SYDVKM. The CDR3 nucleotides are TGTGCCAGCAGTTTGGGGCTAGCGGATTACAATGAGCAGTTCTTC. Translating it yields CASSLGLADYNEQFF. The full variable domain, rest sourced from reference TRBV28 and TRBJ2-1, is DVKVTQSSRYLVKRTGEKVFLECVQDMDHENMFWYRQDPGLGLRLIYFSYDVKMKEKGDIPEGYSVSREKKERFSLILESASTNQTSMYLCASSLGLADYNEQFFGPGTRLTVL.

The genes are TRBV19 and TRBJ1-2; D possibly corresponds to TRBD1 (6 bases). V was cut by 1 base and J by 3 bases, with 12 bases left in between. CDR3 size: 15 residues. Per the germline V gene, CDR1 is LNHDA and CDR2 is SQIVND (reference sequence). CDR3 sequence: CASSIGLRGDYGYTF. Written as DNA, the CDR3 is TGTGCCAGTAGTATAGGTCTCAGGGGAGACTATGGCTACACCTTC.